The rows below give T cell receptor beta chains drawn from one sample of a study of cytomegalovirus exposure and HLA in healthy donors. Sequencing was performed with immunoSEQ multiplex PCR; in TCRdb, only in-frame clones are kept and a portion is missing. The sample lists under 100,000 clones, 95% to 98% occurring once. Sequenced material: PBMCs. Every receptor here comes from a man between 18 and 35 years old in good health and CMV-seronegative. Both conserved end residues are part of each CDR3. D genes are given only for firm matches. The size field is filled for only some rows; it gives once, few, many or a size class.

size	V	J	D	length	DNA	CDR3
.	TRBV6-1	TRBJ2-7	.	15	TGTGCCAGCATACCGATAAGCGGAAACTCCGACGAGCAGTACTTC	CASIPISGNSDEQYF
.	TRBV5-6	TRBJ2-5	TRBD2	16	TGTGCCAGCAGCCCGGGATGGACTAGCGGGACGGAGACCCAGTACTTC	CASSPGWTSGTETQYF
.	TRBV2	TRBJ1-4	.	15	TGTGCCAGCAGCGCCTATACAGTACGCAATGAAAAACTGTTTTTT	CASSAYTVRNEKLFF
.	TRBV4-2	TRBJ2-2	TRBD1	13	TGTGCCAGCAGGACGACAGGGGCCGGGGAGCTGTTTTTT	CASRTTGAGELFF
.	TRBV15	TRBJ1-5	TRBD1	16	TGTGCCACGGGGACAGGGCTTGGAGGTAGCAATCAGCCCCAGCATTTT	CATGTGLGGSNQPQHF
.	TRBV2	TRBJ1-1	TRBD1	13	TGTGCCAGCACCCAAGACAGGGACACTGAAGCTTTCTTT	CASTQDRDTEAFF
.	TRBV9	TRBJ2-2	TRBD2	15	TGTGCCAGCAGCGTAGGAGTAGCGGGCACCGGGGAGCTGTTTTTT	CASSVGVAGTGELFF
.	TRBV25-1	TRBJ2-2	.	16	TGTGCCAGCAGTGAATCCCGGGGAGTGCGGACCGGGGAGCTGTTTTTT	CASSESRGVRTGELFF
.	TRBV18	TRBJ2-1	.	20	TGTGCCAGCTCACGATCTACAAGGTATGGGACTGACAGCTCCTACAATGAGCAGTTCTTC	CASSRSTRYGTDSSYNEQFF
.	TRBV10-3	TRBJ1-4	TRBD1	16	TGTGCCATCAGTGACCCTCGACCGGGACAGGGAGAAAAACTGTTTTTT	CAISDPRPGQGEKLFF
.	TRBV6-6	TRBJ2-5	.	15	TGTGCCAGCAGTTATTCGAACAGACACCAAGAGACCCAGTACTTC	CASSYSNRHQETQYF
.	TRBV5-1	TRBJ2-7	TRBD2	14	TGCGCCAGCAGCTTGCGGACTAGCGGGTACGAGCAGTACTTC	CASSLRTSGYEQYF
.	TRBV6-5	TRBJ2-3	.	12	TGTGCCAGCAGTTTTGACAGAAATACGCAGTATTTT	CASSFDRNTQYF
.	TRBV4-2	TRBJ2-7	.	15	TGTGCCAGCAGCCTTTATCTTTCCGGGTCCTACGAGCAGTACTTC	CASSLYLSGSYEQYF
.	TRBV13	TRBJ2-5	.	12	TGTGCCAGCAGCTTAGGTCGAGGGACCCAGTACTTC	CASSLGRGTQYF
.	TRBV6-4	TRBJ2-3	.	15	TGTGCCAGCTCCAGAACCGGGACAACCACAGATACGCAGTATTTT	CASSRTGTTTDTQYF
.	TRBV27	TRBJ2-3	TRBD2	18	TGTGCCAGCAGTTTAAGCCCCCCGGGCGGGAGGGCCCAAGATACGCAGTATTTT	CASSLSPPGGRAQDTQYF
.	TRBV6-1	TRBJ2-7	.	14	TGTGCCAGCAGTGAAGCAGAACAGGCCTACGAGCAGTACTTC	CASSEAEQAYEQYF
.	TRBV7-3	TRBJ2-1	TRBD1	16	TGTGCCAGCAGCTCCACCGGGGGGGACAGGGGAAATGAGCAGTTCTTC	CASSSTGGDRGNEQFF
once	TRBV7-9	TRBJ1-5	.	15	TGTGCCAGCAGCCCGAGTGGGGCAAGCAATCAGCCCCAGCATTTT	CASSPSGASNQPQHF
.	TRBV6-5	TRBJ2-2	.	16	TGTGCCAGCAGTTACCTCGGCAGGGGCGGCGACGGGGAGCTGTTTTTT	CASSYLGRGGDGELFF
.	TRBV29-1	TRBJ1-2	.	12	TGCAGCGTTGATCCAGAACACTATGGCTACACCTTC	CSVDPEHYGYTF
.	TRBV19	TRBJ1-1	TRBD1	15	TGTGCCAGTAGTATATGGTGGCAGGGGGACACTGAAGCTTTCTTT	CASSIWWQGDTEAFF
.	TRBV19	TRBJ1-2	.	13	TGTGCCAGTAGAGCCGATCAAAAAACCCGCTACACCTTC	CASRADQKTRYTF
once	TRBV10-3	TRBJ1-4	TRBD1	17	TGTGCCATCAGCCCCGTAGGACAGGGGGCGACTAATGAAAAACTGTTTTTT	CAISPVGQGATNEKLFF
.	TRBV7-2	TRBJ2-5	.	15	TGTGCCAGCAGCTTAGAAGGGGCGAGCCAAGAGACCCAGTACTTC	CASSLEGASQETQYF
.	TRBV6-5	TRBJ1-2	.	13	TGTGCCAGCAAAGGAGGAGTTAACTATGGCTACACCTTC	CASKGGVNYGYTF
.	TRBV5-4	TRBJ2-5	TRBD2	18	TGTGCCAGCAGCTTGGGGAGGTTTGCGGGAGGGCTCGAAGAGACCCAGTACTTC	CASSLGRFAGGLEETQYF
.	TRBV9	TRBJ1-2	TRBD1	14	TGTGCCAGCAGCGTGGGACAGGGACCCTATGGCTACACCTTC	CASSVGQGPYGYTF
once	TRBV2	TRBJ1-3	.	11	TGTGCCAGCGGCCCGGGAAACACCATATATTTT	CASGPGNTIYF
.	TRBV18	TRBJ2-7	TRBD2	18	TGTGCCAGCTCACCGATCAAAGTGGTGACTAGCGGGGGGTACGAGCAGTACTTC	CASSPIKVVTSGGYEQYF